This T cell receptor beta chain was recovered during a study of beta chain features in type 1 diabetes. The study, taken as a whole, reports: Across patients, naive, central memory and Treg TCRB repertoires exhibited apparently greater similarity than was observed across healthy donors.

This clone showed up just a few times. Its target is not known. Investigators reverse transcribed all isolated RNA, so they sequenced expressed TCRB transcripts. Sequencing of naive, central memory and regulatory T cell samples gave an average of roughly 3.5 million reads. Clones were read by immunoSEQ multiplex PCR, and TCRdb kept only the in-frame ones, dropping some. Among roughly 180,000 clones listed, approximately 13% were seen once. Germline trimming cut 4 bases from V and 2 bases from J; bases unmatched to any gene: 7. In germline, CDR1 is SGDLS, CDR2 YYNGEE. The CDR3 runs to 15 residues. The sequence was obtained from a woman younger than 30 in good health. The sample was central memory CD4+ T cells from blood. The chain carries TRBV9 and TRBJ2-7; 9 nucleotides line up with TRBD2. Here the CDR3 DNA reads TGTGCCAGCAGCCCTAGCGGGATTCGTCCCTACGAGCAGTACTTC. It is translated as CASSPSGIRPYEQYF.